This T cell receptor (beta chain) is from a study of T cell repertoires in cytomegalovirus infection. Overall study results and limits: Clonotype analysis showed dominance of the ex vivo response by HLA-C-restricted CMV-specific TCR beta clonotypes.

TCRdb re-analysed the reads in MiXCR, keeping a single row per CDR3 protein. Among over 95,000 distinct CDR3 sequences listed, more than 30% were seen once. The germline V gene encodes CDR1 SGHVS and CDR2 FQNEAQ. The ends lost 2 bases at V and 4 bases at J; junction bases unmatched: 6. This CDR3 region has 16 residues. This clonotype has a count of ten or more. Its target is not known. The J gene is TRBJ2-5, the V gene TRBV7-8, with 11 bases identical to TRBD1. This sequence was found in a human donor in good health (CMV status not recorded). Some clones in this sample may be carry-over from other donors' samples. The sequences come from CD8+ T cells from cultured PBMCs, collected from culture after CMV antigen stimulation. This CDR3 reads CASSLLRTGGIETQYF. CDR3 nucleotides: TGTGCCAGCAGCTTACTAAGGACAGGGGGCATAGAGACCCAGTACTTC. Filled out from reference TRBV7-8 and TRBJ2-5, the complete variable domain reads GAGVSQSPRYKVAKRGQDVALRCDPISGHVSLFWYQQALGQGPEFLTYFQNEAQLDKSGLPSDRFFAERPEGSVSTLKIQRTQQEDSAVYLCASSLLRTGGIETQYFGPGTRLLVL.